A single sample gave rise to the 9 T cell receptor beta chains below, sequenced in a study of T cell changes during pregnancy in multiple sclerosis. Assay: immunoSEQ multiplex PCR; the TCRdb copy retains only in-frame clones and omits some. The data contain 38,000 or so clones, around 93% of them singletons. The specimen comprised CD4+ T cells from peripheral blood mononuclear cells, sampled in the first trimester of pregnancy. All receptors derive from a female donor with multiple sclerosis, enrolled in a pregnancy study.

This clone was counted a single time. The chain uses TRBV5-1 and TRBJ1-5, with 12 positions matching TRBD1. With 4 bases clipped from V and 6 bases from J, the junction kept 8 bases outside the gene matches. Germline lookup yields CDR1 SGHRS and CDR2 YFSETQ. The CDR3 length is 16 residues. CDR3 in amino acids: CASSPGTGGASQPQHF. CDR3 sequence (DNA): TGCGCCAGCAGCCCCGGGACAGGGGGCGCGAGTCAGCCCCAGCATTTT.

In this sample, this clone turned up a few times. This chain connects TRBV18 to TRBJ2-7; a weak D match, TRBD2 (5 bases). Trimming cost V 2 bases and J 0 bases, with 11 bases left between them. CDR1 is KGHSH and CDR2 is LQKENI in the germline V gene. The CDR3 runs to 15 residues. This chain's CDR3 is CASSPSEGRSYEQYF. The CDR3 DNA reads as TGTGCCAGCTCACCATCAGAGGGCCGCTCCTACGAGCAGTACTTC.

CDR3 nucleotides: TGTGCCAGCAGTTTAGGGGGCCGGGAAAAACTGTTTTTT. This codes for CASSLGGREKLFF. The chain employs TRBV27 and TRBJ1-4; TRBD1 might be the D (6 bases). The CDR3 contains 13 residues. Trimming removed 2 bases at V and 8 bases at J, with 9 bases between. Germline CDR1 and CDR2: MNHEY and SMNVEV (reference sequence).

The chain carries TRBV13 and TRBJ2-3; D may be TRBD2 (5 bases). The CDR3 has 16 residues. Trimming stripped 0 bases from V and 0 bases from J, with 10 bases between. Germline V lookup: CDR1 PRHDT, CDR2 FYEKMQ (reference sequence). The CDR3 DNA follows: TGTGCCAGCAGCTTAGGCGCAGCGGATAGCACAGATACGCAGTATTTT. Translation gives CASSLGAADSTDTQYF.

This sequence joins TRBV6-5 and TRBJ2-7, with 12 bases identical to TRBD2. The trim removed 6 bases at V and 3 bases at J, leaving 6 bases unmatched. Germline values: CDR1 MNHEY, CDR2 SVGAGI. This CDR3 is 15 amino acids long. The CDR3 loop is CASSPGLAGLYEQYF. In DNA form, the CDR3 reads TGTGCCAGCAGCCCCGGACTAGCGGGACTCTACGAGCAGTACTTC.

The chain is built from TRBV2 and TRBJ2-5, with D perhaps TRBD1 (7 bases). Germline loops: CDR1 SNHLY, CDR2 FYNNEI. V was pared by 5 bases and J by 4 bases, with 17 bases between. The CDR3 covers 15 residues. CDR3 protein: CASSPHGGGGETQYF. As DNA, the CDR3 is TGTGCCAGCAGTCCTCATGGAGGGGGCGGAGAGACCCAGTACTTC.

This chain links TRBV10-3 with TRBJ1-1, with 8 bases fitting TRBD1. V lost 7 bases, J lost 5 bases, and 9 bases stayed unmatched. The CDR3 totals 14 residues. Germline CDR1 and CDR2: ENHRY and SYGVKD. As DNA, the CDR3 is TGTGCCATCAAGAACAACAGGGGGGGTACTGAAGCTTTCTTT. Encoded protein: CAIKNNRGGTEAFF.

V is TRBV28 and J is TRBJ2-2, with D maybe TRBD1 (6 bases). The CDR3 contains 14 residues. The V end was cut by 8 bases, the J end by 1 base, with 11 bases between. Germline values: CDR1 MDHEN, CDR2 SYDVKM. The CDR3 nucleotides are TGTGCCAGCCTGGGGACACTGAACACCGGGGAGCTGTTTTTT. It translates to CASLGTLNTGELFF.

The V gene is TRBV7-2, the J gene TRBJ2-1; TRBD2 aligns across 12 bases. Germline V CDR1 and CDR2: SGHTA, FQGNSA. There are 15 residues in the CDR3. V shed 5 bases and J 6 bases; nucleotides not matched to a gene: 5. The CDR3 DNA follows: TGTGCCAGCAGCCGACTAGCGGGGGCTACCAATGAGCAGTTCTTC. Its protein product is CASSRLAGATNEQFF.